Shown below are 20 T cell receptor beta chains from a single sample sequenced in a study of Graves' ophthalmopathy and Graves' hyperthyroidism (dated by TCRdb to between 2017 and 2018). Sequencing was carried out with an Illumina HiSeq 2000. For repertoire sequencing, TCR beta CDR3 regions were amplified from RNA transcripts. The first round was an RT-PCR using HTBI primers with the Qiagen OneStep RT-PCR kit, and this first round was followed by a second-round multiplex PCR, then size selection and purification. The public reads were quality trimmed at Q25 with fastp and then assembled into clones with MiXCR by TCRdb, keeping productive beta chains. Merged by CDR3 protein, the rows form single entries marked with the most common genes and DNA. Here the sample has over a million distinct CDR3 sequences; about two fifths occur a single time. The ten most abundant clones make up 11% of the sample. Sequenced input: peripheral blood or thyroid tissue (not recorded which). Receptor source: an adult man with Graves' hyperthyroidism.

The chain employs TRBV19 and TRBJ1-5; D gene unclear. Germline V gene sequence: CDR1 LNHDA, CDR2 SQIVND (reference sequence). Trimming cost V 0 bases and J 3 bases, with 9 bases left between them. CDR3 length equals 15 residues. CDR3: CASSIESQHNQPQHF. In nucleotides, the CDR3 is TGTGCCAGTAGTATAGAGAGCCAGCACAATCAGCCCCAGCATTTT.

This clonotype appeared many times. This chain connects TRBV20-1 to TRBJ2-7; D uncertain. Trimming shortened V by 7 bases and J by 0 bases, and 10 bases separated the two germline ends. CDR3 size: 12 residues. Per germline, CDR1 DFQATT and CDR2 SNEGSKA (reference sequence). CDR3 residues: CSVASDSYEQYF. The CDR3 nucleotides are TGCAGTGTAGCCTCCGACTCCTACGAGCAGTACTTC.

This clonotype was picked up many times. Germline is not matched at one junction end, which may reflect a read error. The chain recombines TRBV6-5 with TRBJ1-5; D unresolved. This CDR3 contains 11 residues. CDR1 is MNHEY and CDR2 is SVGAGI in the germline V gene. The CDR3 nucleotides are TGTGCCAGCCGAAAATCTACAGAACTCCTTTTT. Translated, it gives CASRKSTELLF.

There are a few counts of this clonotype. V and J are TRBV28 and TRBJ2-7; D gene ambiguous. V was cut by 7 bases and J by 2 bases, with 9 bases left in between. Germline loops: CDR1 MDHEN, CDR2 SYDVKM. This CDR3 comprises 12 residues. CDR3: CASKGDTYEQYF. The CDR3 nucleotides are TGTGCCAGCAAAGGAGATACCTACGAGCAGTACTTC. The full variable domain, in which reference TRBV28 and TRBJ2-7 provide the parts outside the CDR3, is DVKVTQSSRYLVKRTGEKVFLECVQDMDHENMFWYRQDPGLGLRLIYFSYDVKMKEKGDIPEGYSVSREKKERFSLILESASTNQTSMYLCASKGDTYEQYFGPGTRLTVT.

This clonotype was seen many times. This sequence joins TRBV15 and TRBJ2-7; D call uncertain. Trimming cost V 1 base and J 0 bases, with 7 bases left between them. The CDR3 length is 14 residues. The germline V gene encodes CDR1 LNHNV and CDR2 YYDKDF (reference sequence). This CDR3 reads CATSRAPLSYEQYF. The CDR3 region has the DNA TGTGCCACCAGCAGAGCTCCTCTCTCCTACGAGCAGTACTTC.

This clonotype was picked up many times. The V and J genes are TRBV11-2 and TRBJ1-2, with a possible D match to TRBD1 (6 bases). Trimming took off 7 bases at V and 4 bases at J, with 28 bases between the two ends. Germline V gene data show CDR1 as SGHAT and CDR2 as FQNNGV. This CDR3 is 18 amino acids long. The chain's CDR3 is CASKRASGSWGRSYGYTF. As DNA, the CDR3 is TGTGCCAGCAAGCGAGCTAGTGGGTCCTGGGGGCGCAGCTATGGCTACACCTTC.

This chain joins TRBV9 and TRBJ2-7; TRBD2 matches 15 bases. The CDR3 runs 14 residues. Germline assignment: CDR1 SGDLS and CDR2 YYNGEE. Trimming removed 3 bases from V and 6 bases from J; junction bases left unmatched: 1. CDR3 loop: CASSEGLAGGEQYF. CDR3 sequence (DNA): TGTGCCAGCAGCGAGGGACTAGCGGGAGGCGAGCAGTACTTC.

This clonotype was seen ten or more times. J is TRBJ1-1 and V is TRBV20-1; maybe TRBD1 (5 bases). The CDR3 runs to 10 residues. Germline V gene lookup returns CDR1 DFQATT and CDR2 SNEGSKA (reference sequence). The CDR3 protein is CRLRGTEAFF. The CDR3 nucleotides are TGCAGACTAAGGGGCACTGAAGCTTTCTTT.

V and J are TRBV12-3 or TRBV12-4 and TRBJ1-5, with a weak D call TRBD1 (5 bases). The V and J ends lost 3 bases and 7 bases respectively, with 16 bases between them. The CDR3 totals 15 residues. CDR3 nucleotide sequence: TGTGCCAGCAGTTTGGGGGGAGGAGGTAGCCAGCCCCAGCATTTT. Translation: CASSLGGGGSQPQHF.

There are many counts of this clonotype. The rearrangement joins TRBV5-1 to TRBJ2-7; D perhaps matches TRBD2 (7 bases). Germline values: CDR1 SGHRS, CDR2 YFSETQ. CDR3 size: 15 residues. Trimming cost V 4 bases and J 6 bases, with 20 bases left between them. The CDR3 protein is CASSPTRVGGGEQYF. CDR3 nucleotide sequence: TGCGCCAGCAGCCCCACGAGAGTGGGAGGGGGCGAGCAGTACTTC.

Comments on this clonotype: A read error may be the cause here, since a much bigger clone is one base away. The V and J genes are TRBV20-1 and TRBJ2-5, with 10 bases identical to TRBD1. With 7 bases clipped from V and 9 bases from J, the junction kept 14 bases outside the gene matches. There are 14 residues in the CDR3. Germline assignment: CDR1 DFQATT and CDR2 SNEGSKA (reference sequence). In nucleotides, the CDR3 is TGCAGTGGATGGACAGGGGGATCGGGGGAGGCCCAGTACTTC. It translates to CSGWTGGSGEAQYF.

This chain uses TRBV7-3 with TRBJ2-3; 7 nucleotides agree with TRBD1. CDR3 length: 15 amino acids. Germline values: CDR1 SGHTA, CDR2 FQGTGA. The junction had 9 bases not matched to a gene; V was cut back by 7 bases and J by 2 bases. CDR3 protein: CASTEGGTDTDTQYF. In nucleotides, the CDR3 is TGTGCCAGCACCGAAGGTGGGACAGACACAGATACGCAGTATTTT.

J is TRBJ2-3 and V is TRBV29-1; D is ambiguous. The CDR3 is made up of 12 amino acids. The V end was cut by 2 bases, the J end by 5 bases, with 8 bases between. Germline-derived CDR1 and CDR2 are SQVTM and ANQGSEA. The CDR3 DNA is TGCAGCGTTGAAAGTCGTGGAGATACGCAGTATTTT. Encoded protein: CSVESRGDTQYF.

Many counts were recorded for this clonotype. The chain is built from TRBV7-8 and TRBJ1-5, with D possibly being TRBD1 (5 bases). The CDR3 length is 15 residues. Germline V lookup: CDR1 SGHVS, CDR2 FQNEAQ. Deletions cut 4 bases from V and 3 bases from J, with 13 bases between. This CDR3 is CASSSREIDNQPQHF. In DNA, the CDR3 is TGTGCCAGCAGCTCCAGGGAAATCGACAATCAGCCCCAGCATTTT.

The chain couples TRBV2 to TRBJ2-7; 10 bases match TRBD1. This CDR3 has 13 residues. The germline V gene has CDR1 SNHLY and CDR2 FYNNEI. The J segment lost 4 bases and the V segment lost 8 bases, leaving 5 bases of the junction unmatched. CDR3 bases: TGTGCCAGCCACCGGGACAGGGGATACGAGCAGTACTTC. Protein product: CASHRDRGYEQYF.

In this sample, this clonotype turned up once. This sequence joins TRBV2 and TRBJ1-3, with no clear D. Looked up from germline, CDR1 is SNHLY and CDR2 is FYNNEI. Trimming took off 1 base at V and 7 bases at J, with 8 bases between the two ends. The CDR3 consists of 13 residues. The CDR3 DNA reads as TGTGCCAGCAGTGAAGAAAGGGCGAACACCATATATTTT. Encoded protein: CASSEERANTIYF. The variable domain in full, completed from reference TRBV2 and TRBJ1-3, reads EPEVTQTPSHQVTQMGQEVILRCVPISNHLYFYWYRQILGQKVEFLVSFYNNEISEKSEIFDDQFSVERPDGSNFTLKIRSTKLEDSAMYFCASSEERANTIYFGEGSWLTVV.

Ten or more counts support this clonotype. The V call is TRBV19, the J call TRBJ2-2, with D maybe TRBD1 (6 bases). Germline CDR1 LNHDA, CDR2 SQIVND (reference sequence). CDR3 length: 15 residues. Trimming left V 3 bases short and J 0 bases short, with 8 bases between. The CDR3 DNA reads TGTGCCAGTAGTATGAGGGGGTCGAACACCGGGGAGCTGTTTTTT. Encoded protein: CASSMRGSNTGELFF.

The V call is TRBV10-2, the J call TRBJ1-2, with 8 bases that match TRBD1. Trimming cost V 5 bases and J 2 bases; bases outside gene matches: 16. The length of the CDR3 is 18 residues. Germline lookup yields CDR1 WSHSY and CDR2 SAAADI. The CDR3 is CASSYPGQPGTGNYGYTF. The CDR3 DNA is TGCGCCAGCAGTTACCCGGGACAGCCCGGGACAGGAAACTATGGCTACACCTTC.

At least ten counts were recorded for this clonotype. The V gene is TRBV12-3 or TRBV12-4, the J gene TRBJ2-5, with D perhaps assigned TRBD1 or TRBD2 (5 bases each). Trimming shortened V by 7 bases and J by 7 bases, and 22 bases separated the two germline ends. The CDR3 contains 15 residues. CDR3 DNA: TGTGCCAGCACTAACCCGGGGACGGAAGTTGGGACCCAGTACTTC. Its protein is CASTNPGTEVGTQYF.

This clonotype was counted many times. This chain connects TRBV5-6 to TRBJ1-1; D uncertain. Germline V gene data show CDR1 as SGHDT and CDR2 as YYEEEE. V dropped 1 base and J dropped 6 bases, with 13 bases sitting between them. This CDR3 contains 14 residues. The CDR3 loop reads CASSLLPSAPEAFF. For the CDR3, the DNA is TGTGCCAGCAGCTTGCTCCCATCCGCACCTGAAGCTTTCTTT.